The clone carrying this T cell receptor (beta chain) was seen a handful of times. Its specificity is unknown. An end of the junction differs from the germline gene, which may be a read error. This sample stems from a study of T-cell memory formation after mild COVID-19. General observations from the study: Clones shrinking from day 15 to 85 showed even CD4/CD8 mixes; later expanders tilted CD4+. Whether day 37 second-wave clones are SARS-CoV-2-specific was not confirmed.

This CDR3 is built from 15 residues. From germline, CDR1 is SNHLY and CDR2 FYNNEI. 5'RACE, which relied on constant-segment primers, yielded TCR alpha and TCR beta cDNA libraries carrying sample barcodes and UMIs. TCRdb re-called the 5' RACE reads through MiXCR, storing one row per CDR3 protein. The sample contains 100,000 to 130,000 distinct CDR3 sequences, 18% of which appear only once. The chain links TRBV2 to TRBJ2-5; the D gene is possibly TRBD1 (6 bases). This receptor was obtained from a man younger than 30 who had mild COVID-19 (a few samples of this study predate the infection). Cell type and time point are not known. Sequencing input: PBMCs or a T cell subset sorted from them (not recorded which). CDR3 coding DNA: TGTGCCAGCAGTGAAAGGTACAGGGCTCAAGGGACCCAGTACTTC. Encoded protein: CASSERYRAQGTQYF.